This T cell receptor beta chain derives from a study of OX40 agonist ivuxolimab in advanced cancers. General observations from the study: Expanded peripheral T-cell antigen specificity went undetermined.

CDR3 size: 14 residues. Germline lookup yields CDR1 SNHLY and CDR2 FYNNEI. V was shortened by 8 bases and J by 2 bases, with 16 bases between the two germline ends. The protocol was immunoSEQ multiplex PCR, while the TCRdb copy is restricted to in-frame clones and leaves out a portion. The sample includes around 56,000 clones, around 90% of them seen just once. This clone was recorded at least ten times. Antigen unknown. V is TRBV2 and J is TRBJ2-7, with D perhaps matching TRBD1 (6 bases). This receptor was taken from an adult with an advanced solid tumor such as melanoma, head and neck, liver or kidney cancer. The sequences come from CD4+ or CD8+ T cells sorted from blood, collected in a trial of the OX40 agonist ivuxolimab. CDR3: CASRPVGATYEQYF. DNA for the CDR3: TGTGCCAGCCGACCCGTGGGGGCTACCTACGAGCAGTACTTC.